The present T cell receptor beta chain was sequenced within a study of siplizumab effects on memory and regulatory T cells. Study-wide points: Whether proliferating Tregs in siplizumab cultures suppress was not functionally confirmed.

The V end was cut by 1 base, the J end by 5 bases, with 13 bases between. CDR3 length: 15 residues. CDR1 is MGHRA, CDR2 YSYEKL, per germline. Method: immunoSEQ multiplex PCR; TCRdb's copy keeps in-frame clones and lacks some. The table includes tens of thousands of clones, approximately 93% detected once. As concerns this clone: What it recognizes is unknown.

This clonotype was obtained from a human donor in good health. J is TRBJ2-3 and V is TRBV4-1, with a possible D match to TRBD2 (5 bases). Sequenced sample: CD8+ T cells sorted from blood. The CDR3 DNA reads TGCGCCAGCAGCCAAGCTGGCAGCGAGGGAGATACGCAGTATTTT. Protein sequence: CASSQAGSEGDTQYF.